The clone carrying this T cell receptor beta chain was counted between two and nine times. Profiled with immunoSEQ multiplex PCR; TCRdb holds only in-frame clones, not every one. The table records hundreds of thousands of clones, about three quarters of them present only once. These data belong to a study of shared clonotypes between healthy human individuals. J was trimmed by 3 bases and V by 2 bases; bases with no gene match: 1. The germline V gene encodes CDR1 MNHEY and CDR2 SMNVEV (reference sequence). The CDR3 runs to 13 residues. The chain recombines TRBV27 with TRBJ2-7; TRBD2 aligns across 7 bases. Specimen: memory CD4+ T cells sorted from blood. Subset specified: CD45RA-negative fraction. The TCR comes from a woman aged 25 to 39 in good health. The CDR3 loop is CASSLGLDYEQYF. The CDR3 DNA reads as TGTGCCAGCAGTTTAGGACTAGACTACGAGCAGTACTTC.